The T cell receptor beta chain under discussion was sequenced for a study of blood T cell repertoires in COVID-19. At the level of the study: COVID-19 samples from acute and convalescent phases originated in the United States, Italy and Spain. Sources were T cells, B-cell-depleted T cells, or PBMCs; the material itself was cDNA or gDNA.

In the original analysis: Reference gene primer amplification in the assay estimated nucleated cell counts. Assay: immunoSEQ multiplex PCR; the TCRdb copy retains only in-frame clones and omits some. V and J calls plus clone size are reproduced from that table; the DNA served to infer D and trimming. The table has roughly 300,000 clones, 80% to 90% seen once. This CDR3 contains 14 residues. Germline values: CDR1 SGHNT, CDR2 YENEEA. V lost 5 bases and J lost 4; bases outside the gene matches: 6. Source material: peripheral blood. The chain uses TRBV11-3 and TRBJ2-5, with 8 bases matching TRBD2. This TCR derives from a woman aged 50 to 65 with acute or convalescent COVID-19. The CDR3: CASSGREGAETQYF. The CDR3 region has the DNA TGTGCCAGCAGCGGCCGGGAGGGCGCAGAGACCCAGTACTTC.